The 29 T cell receptor beta chains below all came from one sample that was sequenced in a study of T cell clones after liver transplantation. Assay used: immunoSEQ multiplex PCR; TCRdb lists only in-frame clones, some missing. The sample records fewer than 150 clones, 35% to 50% being singletons. Antigens of these TCRs are unknown. TCRbeta sequences of proliferating CFSE-low MLR cells were labeled alloreactive. The sequencing input was CD4+ T cells from cultured PBMCs. These receptors were collected from a human patient who received a liver transplant. The graft donor may have given rise to some T cells.

This clone has just a few counts. The chain links TRBV5-1 to TRBJ2-2; D is undetermined. CDR3 length: 13 amino acids. Germline V gene data show CDR1 as SGHRS and CDR2 as YFSETQ. The V and J ends lost 4 bases and 4 bases respectively, with 8 bases between them. The chain's CDR3 is CASSGTSTGELFF. The DNA of the CDR3 is TGCGCCAGCAGCGGAACCAGCACCGGGGAGCTGTTTTTT.

In this sample, this clone is hyperexpanded. This sequence joins TRBV12-5 and TRBJ2-3; D possibly uses TRBD1 or TRBD2 (5 bases each). Trimming cost V 7 bases and J 2 bases, with 13 bases left between them. The CDR3 length is 14 residues. The V gene's germline CDR1 is LGHNT and CDR2 FRNRAP. Written as DNA, the CDR3 is TGTGCTAGTGTCCCGGGACCCCACACAGATACGCAGTATTTT. Translation gives CASVPGPHTDTQYF.

This clone came up a few times. The gene calls are TRBV18 and TRBJ1-5; 7 nucleotides match TRBD1. The trim removed 1 base at V and 0 bases at J, leaving 3 bases unmatched. The CDR3 has 16 residues. Germline loops: CDR1 KGHSH, CDR2 LQKENI. CDR3 protein: CASSPRGTVSNQPQHF. CDR3 coding DNA: TGTGCCAGCTCACCACGAGGGACAGTTAGCAATCAGCCCCAGCATTTT.

The chain has TRBV6-5 and TRBJ2-3, with D unclear. The CDR3 is 12 residues long. Trimming shortened V by 6 bases and J by 4 bases, and 8 bases separated the two germline ends. Looked up from germline, CDR1 is MNHEY and CDR2 is SVGAGI. Here the CDR3 reads CASSPGADTQYF. CDR3 in DNA: TGTGCCAGCAGCCCCGGCGCAGATACGCAGTATTTT.

Notes on this clone: Sequence at one end of the junction differs from germline and may be a read error. This CDR3 is also generated by other DNA sequences in the sample. CDR3 region: CASSLGGTAPEKLFF. In DNA form, the CDR3 reads TGTGCCAGCAGTTTGGGTGGGACAGCCCCTGAAAAACTGTTTTTT. V and J are TRBV5-4 and TRBJ1-4; TRBD1 aligns across 7 bases. Germline V CDR1 and CDR2: SGHNT, YYREEE (reference sequence). The CDR3 runs 15 residues.

This clone has a handful of counts. The chain has TRBV20-1 and TRBJ1-1; maybe TRBD1 (5 bases). Trimming took 0 bases from V and 11 from J, leaving 10 bases between them. Per germline, CDR1 DFQATT and CDR2 SNEGSKA (reference sequence). The CDR3 covers 11 residues. The CDR3 reads CSARDAGPAFF. DNA for the CDR3: TGCAGTGCTAGAGATGCGGGGCCGGCTTTCTTT.

The sample holds a few counts of this clone. The CDR3 sequence: CASRAGAPSYEQYF. CDR3 DNA sequence: TGTGCCAGCAGGGCAGGGGCCCCGTCCTACGAGCAGTACTTC. V and J are TRBV28 and TRBJ2-7; D perhaps matches TRBD1 (6 bases). The CDR3 totals 14 residues. CDR1 and CDR2 (germline): MDHEN, SYDVKM. Trimming cost V 6 bases and J 1 base, with 13 bases left between them.

The chain combines TRBV19 with TRBJ2-7, with TRBD1 as a possible D gene (5 bases). The ends were cut back, 5 bases at V and 2 bases at J, with 10 bases in the middle. Germline CDR1 reads LNHDA; CDR2 reads SQIVND (reference sequence). The CDR3 totals 13 residues. The CDR3 DNA follows: TGTGCCAGTAGTTCGACAGCCACCTACGAGCAGTACTTC. Translating it yields CASSSTATYEQYF.

The rearrangement joins TRBV18 to TRBJ2-2; D uncertain. The CDR3 spans 14 residues. The V gene's germline CDR1 is KGHSH and CDR2 LQKENI. Trimming shortened V by 8 bases and J by 6 bases, and 16 bases separated the two germline ends. DNA for the CDR3: TGTGCCAGCCGCTTTAGTGGGGTCGCCGGGGAGCTGTTTTTT. Amino acids: CASRFSGVAGELFF.

The chain links TRBV27 to TRBJ1-6; 7 bases align to TRBD1. The germline CDR1 and CDR2 sequences are MNHEY and SMNVEV (reference sequence). The CDR3 is 16 residues long. V dropped 0 bases and J dropped 7; count of bases not matched to a gene: 6. CDR3 sequence: CASSLSRGSPNSPLHF. The CDR3 nucleotides are TGTGCCAGCAGTTTATCCAGGGGGAGTCCAAATTCACCCCTCCACTTT.

V is TRBV6-6 and J is TRBJ1-5, with D uncertain. Trimming removed 1 base at V and 1 base at J, with 11 bases between. CDR3 length equals 16 residues. The germline V gene has CDR1 MNHNY and CDR2 SVGAGI (reference sequence). CDR3 DNA: TGTGCCAGCAGTTACTTGGGCCTAAACAGCAATCAGCCCCAGCATTTT. This translates into CASSYLGLNSNQPQHF.

The chain recombines TRBV28 with TRBJ2-7; TRBD1 agrees at 10 bases. This CDR3 is 15 amino acids long. Germline trimming cut 8 bases from V and 4 bases from J; bases unmatched to any gene: 11. The germline V gene encodes CDR1 MDHEN and CDR2 SYDVKM. CDR3 in DNA: TGTGCCAGCTCCTACACCGGGACAGGGGAATACGAGCAGTACTTC. Translated, it gives CASSYTGTGEYEQYF.

Only a few counts were recorded for this clone. The V and J genes are TRBV7-9 and TRBJ2-1; no clear D gene. Germline CDR1 is SEHNR and CDR2 is FQNEAQ (reference sequence). Trimming shortened V by 4 bases and J by 8 bases, and 6 bases separated the two germline ends. There are 11 residues in the CDR3. The chain's CDR3 is CASSSWDEQFF. CDR3 DNA sequence: TGTGCCAGCAGCTCTTGGGATGAGCAGTTCTTC.

The sample holds a few counts of this clone. This chain connects TRBV10-2 to TRBJ1-5, with TRBD1 matching over 11 bases. CDR3 size: 16 residues. Trimming removed 5 bases from V and 9 bases from J; junction bases left unmatched: 12. Germline V gene sequence: CDR1 WSHSY, CDR2 SAAADI. The CDR3 bases are TGCGCCAGCAGTCACCGGGACAGGGGGTCGCTGAGGCCCCAGCATTTT. Encoded protein: CASSHRDRGSLRPQHF.

The chain has TRBV12-2 and TRBJ2-6; the table's D call, TRBD2, has no DNA check behind it. TRBV12-2 is a pseudogene. This CDR3 has 18 amino acids. CDR3 loop: CASRTRLSTQSRANVLTF. The CDR3 region has the DNA TGTGCAAGTCGCACACGACTCTCCACACAAAGTCGGGCCAACGTCCTGACTTTC.

This clone was counted a single time. This chain uses TRBV2 with TRBJ2-3; D remains unclear. The V gene lost 7 bases and the J gene lost 2 bases, with 13 bases spanning the gap. This CDR3 is built from 14 residues. Germline V lookup: CDR1 SNHLY, CDR2 FYNNEI. The DNA of the CDR3 is TGTGCCAGCACAGTTAACCGCGACACAGATACGCAGTATTTT. This codes for CASTVNRDTDTQYF.

In its sample, this clone was seen a few times. The chain couples TRBV7-7 to TRBJ2-5; possibly TRBD1 for D (6 bases). Trimming pared 1 base from V and 1 base from J, leaving 10 bases between. This CDR3 is 15 amino acids long. Germline lookup yields CDR1 SSHAT and CDR2 FNYEAQ (reference sequence). The CDR3 loop is CASSLDTGPQETQYF. The CDR3 DNA sequence: TGTGCCAGCAGCTTAGACACAGGGCCCCAAGAGACCCAGTACTTC.

The V call is TRBV14, the J call TRBJ2-7; TRBD1 aligns across 9 bases. Losses at the gene ends were 0 bases for V and 4 bases for J; bases not matched to a gene: 4. CDR1 is SGHDN and CDR2 is FVKESK in the germline V gene. The CDR3 contains 15 residues. CDR3 DNA sequence: TGTGCCAGCAGCCAAGATTGGGGACAGGGTTACGAGCAGTACTTC. It translates to CASSQDWGQGYEQYF.

CDR3 sequence (DNA): TGTGCCAGCAGTTACTCCTACGAGCAGTACTTC. Translating it yields CASSYSYEQYF. The chain joins TRBV2 to TRBJ2-7, with no clear D. The V and J ends lost 5 bases and 0 bases respectively, with 2 bases between them. In germline, CDR1 is SNHLY, CDR2 FYNNEI. CDR3 length: 11 amino acids.

This clone has a handful of counts. The chain links TRBV28 to TRBJ2-3; TRBD2 matches at 12 bases. V dropped 5 bases and J dropped 4; count of bases not matched to a gene: 4. The CDR3 spans 15 residues. The germline CDR1 and CDR2 sequences are MDHEN and SYDVKM. CDR3 residues: CASSMTSGSADTQYF. The CDR3 DNA reads TGTGCCAGCAGTATGACTAGCGGGAGTGCAGATACGCAGTATTTT.

The chain is built from TRBV11-3 and TRBJ2-1; D might be TRBD1 or TRBD2, each matching 7 bases. Trimming cost V 5 bases and J 9 bases, with 20 bases left between them. Germline CDR1 SGHNT, CDR2 YENEEA. This CDR3 contains 15 residues. CDR3 sequence: CASSPSGRGHSEQFF. The CDR3 coding sequence is TGTGCCAGCAGCCCCAGTGGGAGGGGGCACAGTGAGCAGTTCTTC.

This chain connects TRBV11-1 to TRBJ2-5, with unresolved D. This CDR3 comprises 12 residues. Germline V gene data show CDR1 as SGHAT and CDR2 as FQDESV (reference sequence). Trimming stripped 5 bases from V and 0 bases from J, with 4 bases between. The CDR3 here is CASSRNQETQYF. The CDR3, as DNA: TGTGCCAGCAGCCGGAACCAAGAGACCCAGTACTTC.

The rearrangement links TRBV2 to TRBJ2-3, with 9 bases matching TRBD2. This CDR3 spans 17 amino acids. V lost 6 bases, J lost 3 bases, and 13 bases stayed unmatched. Germline CDR1 and CDR2: SNHLY and FYNNEI. Here the CDR3 reads CASRTGYGGGATDTQYF. CDR3 DNA: TGTGCCAGCAGGACAGGGTACGGCGGGGGGGCAACAGATACGCAGTATTTT.

This chain joins TRBV7-8 and TRBJ2-5, with 10 bases that match TRBD2. The V gene end was trimmed by 3 bases and the J gene end by 5 bases; junction bases not matched to a gene: 0. The germline gives CDR1 SGHVS, CDR2 FQNEAQ. The CDR3 covers 13 residues. This CDR3 reads CASSFSGGETQYF. DNA of the CDR3: TGTGCCAGCAGCTTTAGCGGGGGGGAGACCCAGTACTTC. The variable domain in full, with the rest retrieved from reference TRBV7-8 and TRBJ2-5, is GAGVSQSPRYKVAKRGQDVALRCDPISGHVSLFWYQQALGQGPEFLTYFQNEAQLDKSGLPSDRFFAERPEGSVSTLKIQRTQQEDSAVYLCASSFSGGETQYFGPGTRLLVL.

This clone turned up a few times. This CDR3 reads CASSSNTETNYGYTF. CDR3 DNA sequence: TGTGCCAGCAGCTCAAACACAGAGACTAACTATGGCTACACCTTC. The J gene is TRBJ1-2, the V gene TRBV5-5; D not resolved. CDR1 and CDR2 (germline): SGHKS, YYEKEE (reference sequence). V lost 3 bases and J 0 bases, leaving 12 bases between the germline ends. CDR3 length equals 15 residues.

The chain joins TRBV28 to TRBJ2-1; D not resolved. V gave up 5 bases and J gave up 6 bases, with 8 bases separating them. CDR3 length: 12 residues. CDR1 is MDHEN and CDR2 is SYDVKM in the germline V gene. CDR3 coding DNA: TGTGCCAGCAGTGCGACCCTCAATGAGCAGTTCTTC. Its protein is CASSATLNEQFF.

The chain links TRBV2 to TRBJ2-7, with a weak D call TRBD1 (6 bases). V was pared by 4 bases and J by 5 bases, with 15 bases between. The CDR3 covers 14 residues. Germline V gene data show CDR1 as SNHLY and CDR2 as FYNNEI. CDR3 in DNA: TGTGCCAGCAGTGGGAGCAGGGGCGGTAACGAGCAGTACTTC. Amino acids: CASSGSRGGNEQYF.

By share, this clone ranks as hyperexpanded. J is TRBJ1-5 and V is TRBV21-1; the table's D gene call, TRBD1, was not cross checked with the DNA. TRBV21-1 is recorded as a pseudogene. The CDR3 length is 20 residues. CDR3 sequence reads: CASSKELRRQGNYSNQPQHF. The CDR3 region has the DNA TGTGCCAGCAGCAAAGAGCTCCGGAGACAGGGGAATTATAGCAATCAGCCCCAGCATTTT.

This clone was seen a single time. This sequence joins TRBV6-8 and TRBJ2-5; TRBD1 aligns across 7 bases. Germline CDR1 reads MNHGY; CDR2 reads SAAAGT. The CDR3 is 13 residues long. Trimming cost V 2 bases and J 7 bases; bases outside gene matches: 4. In nucleotides, the CDR3 is TGTGCCAGCAGTTACGGGACAGTCGGGACCCAGTACTTC. It yields the protein CASSYGTVGTQYF.